A selection of T cell receptor beta chains follows, all from one sample in a study of T cell clones after liver transplantation. Using immunoSEQ multiplex PCR, the repertoire was profiled, and TCRdb retains in-frame clones only, with some absent. This sample has 75,000 to 95,000 clones, with around 78% found just once. The material sequenced was CD4+ T cells from blood, taken at the 22-month timepoint. Receptor source: a human patient who received a liver transplant. The graft donor may be the source of some T cells. CDR3s include the opening cysteine and the closing phenylalanine or tryptophan. A D gene is named only where the DNA matches it firmly. Clone size appears in some rows only: once, few, many, or a class for an expanded clone.

j_call d_call v_call clone_size cdr3_aa cdr3_nt
TRBJ2-7 . TRBV11-2 few CASSLLGANHEQYF TGTGCCAGCAGCTTATTAGGGGCTAACCACGAGCAGTACTTC
TRBJ2-7 TRBD2 TRBV28 few CASMTSGTYEQYF TGTGCCAGCATGACTAGCGGTACCTACGAGCAGTACTTC
TRBJ2-2 . TRBV6-4 . CASSDKADTGELFF TGTGCCAGCAGTGACAAGGCAGACACCGGGGAGCTGTTTTTT
TRBJ2-7 TRBD2 TRBV23-1 . CASSQGRESGYEQYF TGCGCCAGCAGTCAAGGGCGGGAGTCGGGCTACGAGCAGTACTTC
TRBJ2-7 TRBD2 TRBV7-2 . CASSLGVRASGGTSYEQYF TGTGCCAGCAGCTTAGGGGTAAGGGCAAGCGGGGGGACCTCCTACGAGCAGTACTTC
TRBJ1-1 . TRBV28 once CASSFRRNTEAFF TGTGCCAGCAGTTTTCGCAGGAACACTGAAGCTTTCTTT
TRBJ1-1 . TRBV18 . CASSPGWGEAFF TGTGCCAGCTCACCAGGTTGGGGTGAAGCTTTCTTT
TRBJ1-5 . TRBV25-1 . CASSSGHLNQPQHF TGTGCCAGCAGTTCTGGACACCTAAATCAGCCCCAGCATTTT
TRBJ2-7 . TRBV7-2 once CASSLGGATYEQYF TGTGCCAGCAGCTTAGGGGGGGCTACCTACGAGCAGTACTTC
TRBJ2-3 . TRBV4-1 . CASSQELGWADTQYF TGCGCCAGCAGCCAAGAACTGGGGTGGGCAGATACGCAGTATTTT
TRBJ1-4 . TRBV28 . CAISGGNEKLFF TGTGCCATCTCCGGGGGTAATGAAAAACTGTTTTTT
TRBJ2-1 . TRBV7-9 . CASSLAGVYNEQFF TGTGCCAGCAGCTTAGCGGGAGTCTACAATGAGCAGTTCTTC
TRBJ2-6 . TRBV19 . CASRIPHSGANVLTF TGTGCCAGTAGAATACCTCACTCTGGGGCCAACGTCCTGACTTTC
TRBJ1-6 . TRBV5-6 once CASSLTGSFNSPLHF TGTGCCAGCAGCTTAACAGGTTCCTTTAATTCACCCCTCCACTTT
TRBJ1-6 . TRBV5-4 many CASSPGLYNSPLHF TGTGCCAGCAGCCCGGGGCTGTATAATTCACCCCTCCACTTT